The clone carrying this T cell receptor (beta chain) was observed at least ten times. This sample was taken from a study of regulatory T cells in long-lasting Graves disease. To make TCR beta libraries, researchers used iRepertoire HTBI primers and Arm-PCR of CDR3 regions. TCRdb itself ran the multiplex PCR reads through MiXCR, one entry per CDR3 protein. The data hold 550,000 to 650,000 distinct CDR3 sequences, with about 16% observed a single time. This CDR3 has 16 amino acids. The V gene end was trimmed by 3 bases and the J gene end by 8 bases; junction bases not matched to a gene: 7. Germline values: CDR1 SGHAT, CDR2 FQNNGV. The time point here: newly diagnosed GD, antithyroid drugs for less than 3 months. Isolated PBMC RNA provided the starting material for the TCR library. This sample also appeared in a second study, on T cells in Graves' hyperthyroidism and ophthalmopathy.

This specimen consisted of peripheral blood mononuclear cells (PBMCs), obtained at new diagnosis, from a patient treated with antithyroid drugs. The chain uses TRBV11-2 and TRBJ2-1; 13 bases match TRBD2. This sequence originates from a young man with Graves disease. CDR3 in DNA: TGTGCCAGCAGCTTCCGGACTAGCGGGAGTTGGGATGAGCAGTTCTTC. It encodes CASSFRTSGSWDEQFF.